This TCR beta chain comes out of a study of blood T cell repertoires in COVID-19. Across the study: Acute and convalescent COVID-19 specimens originated in the United States, Italy and Spain.

Authors' analysis steps: Reference gene primer amplification yielded estimated nucleated cell counts. Some clones are missing from TCRdb's copy, which holds only in-frame ones; the method was immunoSEQ multiplex PCR. V, J and clone size reflect that table, while D and trimming were determined from the DNA. Here the sample spans approximately 110,000 clones, 80% to 95% being singletons. Material: peripheral blood. The source of this sequence is a man aged 45-65 years with COVID-19, enrolled during active disease.

The CDR3 nucleotides read TGTGCCAGCAGCTTAGGGTTTCGCGGGAGGAACACCGGGGAGCTGTTTTTT. It yields the protein CASSLGFRGRNTGELFF. The rearrangement joins TRBV7-6 to TRBJ2-2, with TRBD2 identical over 7 bases. This CDR3 spans 17 amino acids. Germline-derived CDR1 and CDR2 are SGHVS and FNYEAQ. Trimming took 1 base from V and 1 from J; bases not matched to a gene: 6. The entire variable domain, with the rest obtained from reference TRBV7-6 and TRBJ2-2, is as follows: GAGVSQSPRYKVTKRGQDVALRCDPISGHVSLYWYRQALGQGPEFLTYFNYEAQQDKSGLPNDRFSAERPEGSISTLTIQRTEQRDSAMYRCASSLGFRGRNTGELFFGEGSRLTVL.